Listed below are T cell receptor beta chains from one sample, sequenced in a study of blood T cell repertoires in COVID-19. Measured with immunoSEQ multiplex PCR; TCRdb has only the in-frame clones, and not every one. Of roughly 130,000 clones listed, 90% are singletons. Material: peripheral blood. These receptors all stem from a man aged 50-59 years with active COVID-19. Each CDR3 is given without its conserved first and last residue.

>TRBV7-3
ASSSGTGGSETQY
>TRBV12-3/TRBV12-4
ASIGTGNQPQH
>TRBV5-1
ASSLEPGSEAF
>TRBV7-8
ASSPHEGNEKLF
>TRBV9
ASSVWEGGPQNEQF
>TRBV6-6
ASSYGQGVAEAF
>TRBV2
ASSRDHSYNEQF
>TRBV3-1/TRBV3-2
ASSQVSSGGTETQY
>TRBV9
ASSVVQGYSGELF
>TRBV5-1
ASSLGQGAFRNTEAF
>TRBV6-2/TRBV6-3
ASSYRFSAGYNEQF
>TRBV12-3/TRBV12-4
ASSPADNSPLH
>TRBV2
ASSEERASTEAF
>TRBV27
ASSPGTGRTEAF
>TRBV5-1
ASSTTGNEQF
>TRBV12-3/TRBV12-4
ASTPGGRETQY
>TRBV2
ASRGVGGPYNEQF
>TRBV27
ASSLRGYGYT
>TRBV14
ASSQDSRLAGPHDTQY
>TRBV5-1
ASSLAVGGNNEQF